This entry lists 18 T cell receptor beta chains sequenced from one sample in a study of identifying expanded T cells in peripheral blood. Here immunoSEQ multiplex PCR was the method, and the copy in TCRdb shows in-frame clones only, minus some. The sample has approximately 130,000 clones, more than 80% seen once. The source material was blood. These TCRs come from a person aged 18 to 70 in good health.

The genes are TRBV15 and TRBJ1-5; 10 nucleotides line up with TRBD1. CDR3 length: 15 residues. V shed 1 base, J shed 6 bases, and the junction held 3 bases outside the gene matches. Germline V gene lookup returns CDR1 LNHNV and CDR2 YYDKDF (reference sequence). For the CDR3, the DNA is TGTGCCACCAGCAGAGGACAGGGGGCAAGTCAGCCCCAGCATTTT. Encoded protein: CATSRGQGASQPQHF.

The chain recombines TRBV19 with TRBJ1-5; D might be TRBD1 (6 bases). The length of the CDR3 is 16 residues. CDR1 LNHDA and CDR2 SQIVND come from the germline V gene (reference sequence). With 6 bases removed from V and 6 bases from J, the gap between germline ends came to 21 bases. The CDR3 nucleotides are TGTGCCAGTAGGACTACCGGGAACAGGGTCGGTCAGCCCCAGCATTTT. Translation gives CASRTTGNRVGQPQHF.

The J gene is TRBJ2-2, the V gene TRBV2; 9 bases line up with TRBD2. Looked up from germline, CDR1 is SNHLY and CDR2 is FYNNEI. This CDR3 is built from 15 residues. J was trimmed by 6 bases and V by 3 bases; bases with no gene match: 5. CDR3 sequence (DNA): TGTGCCAGCAGTGAGTCTAGCGGGGCCCCCGGGGAGCTGTTTTTT. Translating it yields CASSESSGAPGELFF.

The V and J genes are TRBV15 and TRBJ2-7; D is perhaps TRBD1 (5 bases). Deletions cut 0 bases from V and 1 base from J, with 16 bases between. This CDR3 spans 17 amino acids. In germline, CDR1 is LNHNV, CDR2 YYDKDF (reference sequence). The CDR3 DNA follows: TGTGCCACCAGCAGAGACCTGACCCGCCCAGGGTCCTACGAGCAGTACTTC. Amino acids: CATSRDLTRPGSYEQYF.

A word on this clone: Other DNA sequences in the sample encode the same CDR3. DNA for the CDR3: TGTGCCAGCAGCTTGGGCCCGATCTATGGCTACACCTTC. The encoded protein is CASSLGPIYGYTF. This rearrangement joins TRBV7-2 to TRBJ1-2, with D uncertain. Germline V gene sequence: CDR1 SGHTA, CDR2 FQGNSA. The CDR3 spans 13 residues. V shed 3 bases and J shed 4 bases, with 9 bases lying between them.

The table lists this clone with a few counts. This chain connects TRBV6-6 to TRBJ1-2; the D gene is possibly TRBD1 (5 bases). Germline V lookup: CDR1 MNHNY, CDR2 SVGAGI (reference sequence). The CDR3 covers 12 residues. Between the trimmed V and J ends, which lost 6 bases and 5 bases, there was a span of 10 bases. The CDR3 sequence: CASRPQVYGYTF. The CDR3 bases are TGTGCCAGCAGGCCACAGGTTTATGGCTACACCTTC.

The chain combines TRBV2 with TRBJ1-2; a possible D gene is TRBD1 (5 bases). CDR1 SNHLY and CDR2 FYNNEI come from the germline V gene. V lost 7 bases, J lost 7 bases, and 19 bases lay in between. The CDR3 consists of 14 residues. Here the CDR3 reads CASIGRQGVGGYTF. CDR3 in DNA: TGTGCCAGCATCGGGCGGCAGGGCGTCGGTGGCTACACCTTC.

This clone was seen only once. This chain uses TRBV9 with TRBJ1-6, with TRBD1 as a possible D gene (5 bases). The germline gives CDR1 SGDLS, CDR2 YYNGEE. V shed 4 bases and J shed 7 bases, with 18 bases lying between them. The CDR3 covers 16 residues. This CDR3 reads CASSSPGGGMNSPLHF. The DNA of the CDR3 is TGTGCCAGCAGCTCCCCCGGGGGGGGGATGAATTCACCCCTCCACTTT.

V is TRBV6-6 and J is TRBJ1-5, with D possibly being TRBD1 (5 bases). Germline lookup yields CDR1 MNHNY and CDR2 SVGAGI (reference sequence). V was trimmed by 2 bases and J by 7 bases, leaving 18 bases between them. This CDR3 region has 16 residues. The CDR3 region has the DNA TGTGCCAGCAGTTACAGGCTGGGGCAGGTAGACCAGCCCCAGCATTTT. It encodes CASSYRLGQVDQPQHF.

The rearrangement uses TRBV30 and TRBJ1-5; a weak D match, TRBD1 (5 bases). V lost 1 base to trimming and J lost 5 bases, with 12 bases between them. The CDR3 sequence is 14 residues long. CDR1 is GTSNPN and CDR2 is SVGIG in the germline V gene (reference sequence). CDR3 nucleotides: TGTGCCTGGAGTGCAGGGAGTTTAGATCAGCCCCAGCATTTT. Translating it yields CAWSAGSLDQPQHF. Together with reference TRBV30 and TRBJ1-5, the CDR3 gives the full variable domain: SQTIHQWPATLVQPVGSPLSLECTVEGTSNPNLYWYRQAAGRGLQLLFYSVGIGQISSEVPQNLSASRPQDRQFILSSKKLLLSDSGFYLCAWSAGSLDQPQHFGDGTRLSIL.

V gene TRBV5-1 combines with J gene TRBJ1-4; 7 bases line up with TRBD1. Trimming cost V 3 bases and J 7 bases; bases outside gene matches: 9. The CDR3 extends over 15 amino acids. Germline V gene data show CDR1 as SGHRS and CDR2 as YFSETQ. CDR3 nucleotide sequence: TGCGCCAGCAGCTCGGGCGACAGGGTGTCTGAAAAACTGTTTTTT. Protein product: CASSSGDRVSEKLFF. The full variable domain, completed using reference TRBV5-1 and TRBJ1-4, is KAGVTQTPRYLIKTRGQQVTLSCSPISGHRSVSWYQQTPGQGLQFLFEYFSETQRNKGNFPGRFSGRQFSNSRSEMNVSTLELGDSALYLCASSSGDRVSEKLFFGSGTQLSVL.

This chain connects TRBV5-4 to TRBJ1-3; D possibly corresponds to TRBD1 (6 bases). Trimming took 4 bases from V and 0 from J, leaving 11 bases between them. This CDR3 has 15 amino acids. Germline V gene lookup returns CDR1 SGHNT and CDR2 YYREEE (reference sequence). The CDR3 reads CASSPGVGSGNTIYF. CDR3 bases: TGTGCCAGCAGCCCAGGGGTAGGCTCTGGAAACACCATATATTTT.

The rearrangement links TRBV19 to TRBJ1-1, with a possible D match to TRBD1 (6 bases). CDR3 length: 16 residues. Germline lookup yields CDR1 LNHDA and CDR2 SQIVND (reference sequence). Trimming pared 5 bases from V and 3 bases from J, leaving 19 bases between. This chain's CDR3 is CASSSPWGASDTEAFF. DNA of the CDR3: TGTGCCAGTAGTTCCCCTTGGGGGGCCTCGGACACTGAAGCTTTCTTT.

This clone has a handful of counts. The J gene is TRBJ2-2, the V gene TRBV9; D assignment may be TRBD1 or TRBD2 (5 bases each). Germline V gives CDR1 SGDLS, CDR2 YYNGEE. This CDR3 is built from 15 residues. V gave up 2 bases and J gave up 0 bases, with 8 bases separating them. CDR3 coding DNA: TGTGCCAGCAGCGTCGGGACGGCGAACACCGGGGAGCTGTTTTTT. Residues: CASSVGTANTGELFF.

The V gene is TRBV9, the J gene TRBJ2-3; D is undetermined. The CDR3 spans 14 residues. V lost 4 bases, J lost 1 base, and 10 bases lay in between. Germline V lookup: CDR1 SGDLS, CDR2 YYNGEE. The CDR3 nucleotides read TGTGCCAGCAGCCCGGAGCCCCGCACAGATACGCAGTATTTT. Its protein is CASSPEPRTDTQYF.

The rearrangement uses TRBV4-1 and TRBJ2-7; TRBD1 or TRBD2 may be the D gene (6 bases each). V lost 4 bases, J lost 6 bases, and 19 bases lay in between. This CDR3 has 15 amino acids. Germline V lookup: CDR1 MGHRA, CDR2 YSYEKL. CDR3 DNA sequence: TGCGCCAGCAGCCGTCGGACAGCGTCACTAGCCGAGCAGTACTTC. Translation gives CASSRRTASLAEQYF.

The chain couples TRBV5-1 to TRBJ2-7; 9 bases are a match to TRBD2. J gave up 0 bases and V 6 bases, and 10 bases lay outside the gene matches. The CDR3 is 16 residues long. Germline-derived CDR1 and CDR2 are SGHRS and YFSETQ. The CDR3 protein is CASTSGGGGASYEQYF. CDR3 in DNA: TGCGCCAGCACCTCGGGTGGCGGGGGGGCCTCCTACGAGCAGTACTTC. Together with reference TRBV5-1 and TRBJ2-7, the CDR3 gives the full variable domain: KAGVTQTPRYLIKTRGQQVTLSCSPISGHRSVSWYQQTPGQGLQFLFEYFSETQRNKGNFPGRFSGRQFSNSRSEMNVSTLELGDSALYLCASTSGGGGASYEQYFGPGTRLTVT.

The chain is built from TRBV2 and TRBJ1-1; D is unclear. Deletions cut 4 bases from V and 4 bases from J, with 10 bases between. Germline V lookup: CDR1 SNHLY, CDR2 FYNNEI. The CDR3 length is 13 residues. In nucleotides, the CDR3 is TGTGCCAGCAGTGCACAAGTATCCACTGAAGCTTTCTTT. Protein product: CASSAQVSTEAFF.